This TCR beta chain was captured in a study of T cell responses to AZD1222 COVID-19 vaccine. CDR1 and CDR2 from the germline V gene are WNHNN and SYGVQD (reference sequence). CDR3 size: 15 residues. Deletions cut 0 bases from V and 4 bases from J, with 12 bases between. The method was immunoSEQ multiplex PCR; TCRdb's version includes in-frame clones alone and lacks a portion of them. The sample has about 110,000 clones, roughly 87% seen once. The rearrangement uses TRBV10-1 and TRBJ1-1; the D is unclear. The sample in question was peripheral blood, obtained on day 0 of MenACWY control vaccination. The clonotype was recovered from an adult in good health. CDR3 sequence reads: CASSESTRGVTEAFF. The CDR3 DNA is TGCGCCAGCAGTGAGTCGACTCGGGGTGTCACTGAAGCTTTCTTT.